The 7 T cell receptor beta chains below were found in one sample sequenced in a study of spatial heterogeneity in lung cancer. TCRdb itself ran the 5' RACE reads through MiXCR, one entry per CDR3 protein. Of around 44,000 distinct CDR3 sequences in the sample, 8% to 11% were seen once. Time point described: blood at routine non-recurrence follow-up after resection. The sequenced sample was PBMCs, obtained at follow-up. The origin of the receptors is a female donor with early-stage non-small cell lung cancer.

This clonotype occurred many times. As DNA, the CDR3 is TGTGCCAGCAGTCCCTCGGGACTTCGGGACCGGACTGAAGCTTTCTTT. Amino acid sequence: CASSPSGLRDRTEAFF. The chain couples TRBV12-3 or TRBV12-4 to TRBJ1-1; possibly TRBD1 for D (5 bases). Trimming left V 5 bases short and J 5 bases short, with 21 bases between. The CDR3 contains 16 residues.

The table lists this clonotype with many counts. V and J are TRBV7-8 and TRBJ2-5, with TRBD2 matching 16 bases. The CDR3 length is 16 residues. V dropped 5 bases and J dropped 3; count of bases not matched to a gene: 3. In germline, CDR1 is SGHVS, CDR2 FQNEAQ. DNA for the CDR3: TGTGCCAGCAGCCCCGGGACTAGCGGGGGGGAAGAGACCCAGTACTTC. Its protein product is CASSPGTSGGEETQYF.

The gene calls are TRBV7-9 and TRBJ2-2; possibly TRBD1 for D (6 bases). With 5 bases removed from V and 1 base from J, the gap between germline ends came to 11 bases. CDR3 size: 15 residues. Germline CDR1 SEHNR, CDR2 FQNEAQ (reference sequence). The CDR3 coding sequence is TGTGCCAGCAGCCCCGGGACACGGAACACCGGGGAGCTGTTTTTT. It yields the protein CASSPGTRNTGELFF.

This clonotype was seen only a few times. V is TRBV29-1 and J is TRBJ2-7; no firm D call. CDR1 is SQVTM and CDR2 is ANQGSEA in the germline V gene. V lost 3 bases to trimming and J lost 2 bases, with 8 bases between them. This CDR3 comprises 12 residues. The CDR3 protein is CSVDVGTYEQYF. The DNA of the CDR3 is TGCAGCGTTGACGTGGGCACCTACGAGCAGTACTTC.

The rearrangement uses TRBV7-2 and TRBJ1-1; no clear D. Germline V lookup: CDR1 SGHTA, CDR2 FQGNSA. V was pared by 5 bases and J by 0 bases, with 7 bases between. The CDR3 has 13 residues. The CDR3 bases are TGTGCCAGCAGCCCCCTTTTGAACACTGAAGCTTTCTTT. As protein: CASSPLLNTEAFF.

The gene calls are TRBV7-2 and TRBJ2-3, with 7 bases that match TRBD2. The CDR3 is made up of 17 amino acids. V gave up 6 bases and J gave up 6 bases; unmatched junction bases: 18. Germline CDR1 SGHTA, CDR2 FQGNSA. CDR3 loop: CASSRSSGTMFGDTQYF. CDR3 in DNA: TGTGCCAGCAGTCGATCCTCCGGGACTATGTTTGGTGATACGCAGTATTTT.

This clonotype was recorded a few times. This chain uses TRBV6-2 or TRBV6-3 with TRBJ2-5; 7 bases align to TRBD1. The ends lost 1 base at V and 1 base at J; junction bases unmatched: 0. The V gene's germline CDR1 is MNHEY and CDR2 SVGEGT. CDR3 length: 14 residues. The CDR3 sequence is CASSYWDSQETQYF. Written as DNA, the CDR3 is TGTGCCAGCAGTTACTGGGACAGCCAAGAGACCCAGTACTTC.